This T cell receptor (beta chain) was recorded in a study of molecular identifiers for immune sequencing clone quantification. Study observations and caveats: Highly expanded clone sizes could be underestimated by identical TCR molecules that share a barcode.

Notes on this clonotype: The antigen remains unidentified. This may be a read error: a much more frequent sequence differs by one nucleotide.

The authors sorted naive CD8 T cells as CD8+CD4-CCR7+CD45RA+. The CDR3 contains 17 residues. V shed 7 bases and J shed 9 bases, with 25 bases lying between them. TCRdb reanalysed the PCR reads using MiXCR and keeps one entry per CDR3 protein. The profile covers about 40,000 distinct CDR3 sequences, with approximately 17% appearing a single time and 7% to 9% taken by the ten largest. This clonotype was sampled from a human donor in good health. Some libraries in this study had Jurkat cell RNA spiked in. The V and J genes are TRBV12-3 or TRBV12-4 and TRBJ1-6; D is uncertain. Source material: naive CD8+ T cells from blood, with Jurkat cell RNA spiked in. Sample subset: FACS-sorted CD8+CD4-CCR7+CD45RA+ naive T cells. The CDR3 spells CASTLSSIGFRSSPLHF. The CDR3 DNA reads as TGTGCCAGCACCCTCAGCAGTATTGGGTTTCGTAGTTCACCCCTCCACTTT.